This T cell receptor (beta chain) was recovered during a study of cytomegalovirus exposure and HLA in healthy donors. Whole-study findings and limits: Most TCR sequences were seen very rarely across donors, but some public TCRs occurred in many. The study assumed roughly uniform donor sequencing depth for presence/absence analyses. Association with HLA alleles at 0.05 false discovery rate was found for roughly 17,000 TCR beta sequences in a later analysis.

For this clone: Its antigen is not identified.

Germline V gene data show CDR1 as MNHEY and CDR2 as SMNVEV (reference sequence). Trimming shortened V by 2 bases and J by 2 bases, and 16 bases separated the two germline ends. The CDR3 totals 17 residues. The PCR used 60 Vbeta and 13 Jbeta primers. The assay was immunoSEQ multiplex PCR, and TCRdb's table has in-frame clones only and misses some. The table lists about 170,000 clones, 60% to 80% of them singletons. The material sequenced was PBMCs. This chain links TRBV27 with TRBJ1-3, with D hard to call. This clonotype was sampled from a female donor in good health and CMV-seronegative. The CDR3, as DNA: TGTGCCAGCAGTTTACTCGCCGGGAGGAAAACTGGAAACACCATATATTTT. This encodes CASSLLAGRKTGNTIYF.